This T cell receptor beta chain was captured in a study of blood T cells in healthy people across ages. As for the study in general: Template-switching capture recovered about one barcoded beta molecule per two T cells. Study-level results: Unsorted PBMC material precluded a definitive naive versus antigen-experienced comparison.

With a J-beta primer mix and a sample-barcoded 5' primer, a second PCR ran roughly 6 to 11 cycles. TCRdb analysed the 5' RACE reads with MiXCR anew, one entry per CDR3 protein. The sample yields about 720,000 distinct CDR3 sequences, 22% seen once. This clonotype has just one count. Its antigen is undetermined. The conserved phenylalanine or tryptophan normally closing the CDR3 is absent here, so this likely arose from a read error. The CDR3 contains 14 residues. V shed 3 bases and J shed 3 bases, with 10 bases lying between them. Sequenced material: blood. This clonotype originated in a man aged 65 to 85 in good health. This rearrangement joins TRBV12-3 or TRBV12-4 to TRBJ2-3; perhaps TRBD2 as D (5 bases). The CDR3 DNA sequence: TGTGCCAGCAGTTTTGGGAGTAAAACAGATACGCAGTATTCT. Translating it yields CASSFGSKTDTQYS.